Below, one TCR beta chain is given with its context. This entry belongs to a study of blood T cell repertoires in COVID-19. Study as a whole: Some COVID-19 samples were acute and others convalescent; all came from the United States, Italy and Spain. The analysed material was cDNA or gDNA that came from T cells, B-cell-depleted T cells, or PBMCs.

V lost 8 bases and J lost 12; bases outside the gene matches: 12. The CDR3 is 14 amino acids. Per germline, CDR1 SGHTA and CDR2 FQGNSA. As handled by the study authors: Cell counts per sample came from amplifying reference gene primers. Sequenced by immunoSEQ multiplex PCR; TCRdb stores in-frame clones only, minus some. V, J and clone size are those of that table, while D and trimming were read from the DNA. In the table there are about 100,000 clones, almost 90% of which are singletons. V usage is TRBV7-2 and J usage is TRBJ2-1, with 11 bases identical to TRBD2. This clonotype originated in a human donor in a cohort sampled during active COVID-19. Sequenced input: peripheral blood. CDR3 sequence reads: CASRVGLAADGQFF. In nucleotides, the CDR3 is TGTGCCAGCCGGGTGGGACTAGCGGCAGATGGGCAGTTCTTC. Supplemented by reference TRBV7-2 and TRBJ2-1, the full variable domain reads GAGVSQSPSNKVTEKGKDVELRCDPISGHTALYWYRQSLGQGLEFLIYFQGNSAPDKSGLPSDRFSAERTGGSVSTLTIQRTQQEDSAVYLCASRVGLAADGQFFGPGTRLTVL.